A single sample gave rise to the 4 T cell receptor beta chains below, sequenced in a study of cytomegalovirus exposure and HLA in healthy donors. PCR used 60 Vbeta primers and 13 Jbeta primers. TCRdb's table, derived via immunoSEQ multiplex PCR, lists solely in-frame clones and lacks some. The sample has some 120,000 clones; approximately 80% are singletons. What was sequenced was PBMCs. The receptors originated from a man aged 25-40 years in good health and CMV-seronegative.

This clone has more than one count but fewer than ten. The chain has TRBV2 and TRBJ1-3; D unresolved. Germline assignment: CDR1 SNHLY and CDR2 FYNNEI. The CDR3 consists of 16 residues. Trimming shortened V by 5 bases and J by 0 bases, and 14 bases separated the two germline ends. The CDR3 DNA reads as TGTGCCAGCAGTTCTCAACCGGGATCCTCTGGAAACACCATATATTTT. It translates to CASSSQPGSSGNTIYF.

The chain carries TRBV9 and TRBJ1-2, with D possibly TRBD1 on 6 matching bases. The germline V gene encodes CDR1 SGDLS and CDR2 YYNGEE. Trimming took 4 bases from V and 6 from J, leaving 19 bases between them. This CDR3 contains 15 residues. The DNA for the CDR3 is TGTGCCAGCAGCCCCGGGGGGGCGCGGGAAAATGGCTACACCTTC. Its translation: CASSPGGARENGYTF. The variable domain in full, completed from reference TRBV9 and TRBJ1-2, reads DSGVTQTPKHLITATGQRVTLRCSPRSGDLSVYWYQQSLDQGLQFLIQYYNGEERAKGNILERFSAQQFPDLHSELNLSSLELGDSALYFCASSPGGARENGYTFGSGTRLTVV.

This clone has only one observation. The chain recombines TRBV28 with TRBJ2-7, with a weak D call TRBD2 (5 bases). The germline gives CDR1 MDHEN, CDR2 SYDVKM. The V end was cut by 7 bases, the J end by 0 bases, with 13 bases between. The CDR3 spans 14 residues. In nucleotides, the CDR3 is TGTGCCAGCATCAGAGGAGGTGACTCCTACGAGCAGTACTTC. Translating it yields CASIRGGDSYEQYF.

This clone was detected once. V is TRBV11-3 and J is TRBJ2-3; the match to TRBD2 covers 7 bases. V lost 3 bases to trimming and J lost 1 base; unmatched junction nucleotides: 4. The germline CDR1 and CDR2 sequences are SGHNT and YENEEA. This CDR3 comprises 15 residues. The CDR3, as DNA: TGTGCCAGCAGCTTCGGGGGGTATGGCACAGATACGCAGTATTTT. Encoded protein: CASSFGGYGTDTQYF.